Each of the 14 T cell receptor beta chains below was sequenced from the same sample in a study of PD-L1 blockade in urothelial cancer. The assay was immunoSEQ multiplex PCR, and TCRdb's table has in-frame clones only and misses some. The sample shows roughly 45,000 clones, around 90% of them seen only once. Sequences were derived from PBMCs, sampled around atezolizumab (anti-PD-L1) treatment. The receptor source for this set is a man aged 55 to 70 with urothelial cancer.

The V gene is TRBV7-9, the J gene TRBJ1-3; D is uncertain. The germline V gene encodes CDR1 SEHNR and CDR2 FQNEAQ (reference sequence). V shed 2 bases and J shed 8 bases, with 16 bases lying between them. The CDR3 sequence is 15 residues long. CDR3 region: CASSLPLGQRDTIYF. CDR3 DNA sequence: TGTGCCAGCAGCTTACCTCTCGGGCAGCGGGACACCATATATTTT.

J is TRBJ2-5 and V is TRBV5-8, with 10 bases fitting TRBD2. CDR1 is SGHTS and CDR2 is YDEGEE in the germline V gene. The CDR3 has 16 amino acids. Trimming removed 8 bases from V and 2 bases from J; junction bases left unmatched: 12. CDR3 nucleotide sequence: TGTGCCAGTCAAGCCGCTAGCGGGGGCCAACAAGAGACCCAGTACTTC. Its protein is CASQAASGGQQETQYF.

The chain combines TRBV19 with TRBJ1-2; a possible D gene is TRBD1 (6 bases). Germline CDR1 and CDR2: LNHDA and SQIVND (reference sequence). The CDR3 spans 16 residues. Trimming cost V 2 bases and J 4 bases, with 17 bases left between them. The CDR3 is CASSITRSDSAYGYTF. The CDR3, as DNA: TGTGCCAGTAGTATAACCCGGTCGGACAGCGCCTATGGCTACACCTTC.

CDR3 nucleotide sequence: TGTGCCAGCAGCTTGGCTCCAGGGCGGAACACCGGGGAGCTGTTTTTT. It is translated as CASSLAPGRNTGELFF. This chain uses TRBV5-4 with TRBJ2-2, with D perhaps matching TRBD1 (5 bases). This CDR3 spans 16 amino acids. CDR1 is SGHNT and CDR2 is YYREEE in the germline V gene (reference sequence). The V end was cut by 0 bases, the J end by 1 base, with 10 bases between.

The chain combines TRBV7-3 with TRBJ2-2, with a weak D call TRBD1 (5 bases). The V gene lost 5 bases and the J gene lost 7 bases, with 11 bases spanning the gap. Germline lookup yields CDR1 SGHTA and CDR2 FQGTGA. The CDR3 covers 13 residues. The CDR3 protein is CASSRTLGGELFF. The CDR3 bases are TGTGCCAGCAGCAGGACACTGGGCGGGGAGCTGTTTTTT.

The chain recombines TRBV4-1 with TRBJ2-1; D uncertain. This CDR3 has 13 amino acids. V shed 1 base and J shed 8 bases, with 9 bases lying between them. Germline CDR1 is MGHRA and CDR2 is YSYEKL. The CDR3 protein is CASSQGRSDEQFF. CDR3 nucleotides: TGCGCCAGCAGCCAAGGTAGGAGCGATGAGCAGTTCTTC.

The J gene is TRBJ2-3, the V gene TRBV5-4; TRBD2 might be the D (5 bases). V was pared by 4 bases and J by 6 bases, with 18 bases between. The CDR3 is made up of 15 amino acids. Germline V gives CDR1 SGHNT, CDR2 YYREEE (reference sequence). This CDR3 reads CASSREGSGMDTQYF. In nucleotides, the CDR3 is TGTGCCAGCAGCCGCGAGGGATCCGGAATGGATACGCAGTATTTT.

This chain joins TRBV9 and TRBJ1-6; D possibly corresponds to TRBD1 (6 bases). The V gene lost 3 bases and the J gene lost 6 bases, with 13 bases spanning the gap. CDR1 SGDLS and CDR2 YYNGEE come from the germline V gene. The CDR3 covers 15 residues. CDR3 in DNA: TGTGCCAGCAGCGCAGGACAGCCTAGTAATTCACCCCTCCACTTT. This gives the protein CASSAGQPSNSPLHF.

The chain has TRBV11-2 and TRBJ1-5; D gene unclear. Deletions cut 2 bases from V and 5 bases from J, with 7 bases between. The CDR3 is made up of 13 amino acids. Per the germline V gene, CDR1 is SGHAT and CDR2 is FQNNGV. For the CDR3, the DNA is TGTGCCAGCAGCTTATCCGGGGATCAGCCCCAGCATTTT. Translating it yields CASSLSGDQPQHF.

This sequence joins TRBV20-1 and TRBJ2-7, with D possibly TRBD1 on 6 matching bases. CDR1 DFQATT and CDR2 SNEGSKA come from the germline V gene (reference sequence). This CDR3 is built from 11 residues. Deletions cut 6 bases from V and 5 bases from J, with 11 bases between. For the CDR3, the DNA is TGCAGTGCCATGGGACAAAACGAGCAGTACTTC. As protein: CSAMGQNEQYF.

For this clone: This same CDR3 is encoded by further DNA sequences in the sample. The rearrangement links TRBV7-9 to TRBJ2-3; TRBD2 might be the D (5 bases). The V end lost 5 bases, the J end lost 4 bases, and 10 bases lay between the germline ends. Germline CDR1 SEHNR, CDR2 FQNEAQ (reference sequence). The CDR3 contains 13 residues. The CDR3 DNA reads as TGTGCCAGCAGCCCCCGGGGTCCAGATACGCAGTATTTT. Translating gives CASSPRGPDTQYF.

The chain uses TRBV27 and TRBJ1-2, with D perhaps TRBD1 (5 bases). Per germline, CDR1 MNHEY and CDR2 SMNVEV (reference sequence). V was clipped by 3 bases and J by 4 bases, with 9 bases between them. This CDR3 has 13 amino acids. This CDR3 is CASSLGGGYGYTF. CDR3 in DNA: TGTGCCAGCAGTTTGGGGGGGGGCTATGGCTACACCTTC.

The chain employs TRBV11-2 and TRBJ2-2; 7 nucleotides align to TRBD1. Germline loops: CDR1 SGHAT, CDR2 FQNNGV. The CDR3 has 17 residues. V lost 0 bases, J lost 4 bases, and 8 bases stayed unmatched. This CDR3 reads CASSLEGGAPFTGELFF. The CDR3 nucleotides read TGTGCCAGCAGCTTAGAAGGGGGCGCACCCTTCACCGGGGAGCTGTTTTTT.

The chain joins TRBV29-1 to TRBJ2-2; D is uncertain. CDR1 is SQVTM, CDR2 ANQGSEA, per germline. Trimming removed 6 bases from V and 1 base from J, with 6 bases in between. CDR3 size: 12 residues. The CDR3 region has the DNA TGCAGCGTGACTCAGAACACCGGGGAGCTGTTTTTT. This translates into CSVTQNTGELFF.